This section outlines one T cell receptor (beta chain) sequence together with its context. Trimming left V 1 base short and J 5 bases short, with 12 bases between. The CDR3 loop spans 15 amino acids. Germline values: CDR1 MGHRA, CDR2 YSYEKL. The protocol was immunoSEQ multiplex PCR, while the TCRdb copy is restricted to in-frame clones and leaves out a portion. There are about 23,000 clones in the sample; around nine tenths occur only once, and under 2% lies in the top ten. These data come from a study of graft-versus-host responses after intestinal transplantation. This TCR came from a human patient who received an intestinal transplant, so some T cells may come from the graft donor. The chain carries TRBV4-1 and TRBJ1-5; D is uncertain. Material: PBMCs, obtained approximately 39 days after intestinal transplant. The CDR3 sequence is CASSQGGSGDQPQHF. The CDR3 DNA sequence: TGCGCCAGCAGCCAAGGGGGAAGCGGGGATCAGCCCCAGCATTTT.